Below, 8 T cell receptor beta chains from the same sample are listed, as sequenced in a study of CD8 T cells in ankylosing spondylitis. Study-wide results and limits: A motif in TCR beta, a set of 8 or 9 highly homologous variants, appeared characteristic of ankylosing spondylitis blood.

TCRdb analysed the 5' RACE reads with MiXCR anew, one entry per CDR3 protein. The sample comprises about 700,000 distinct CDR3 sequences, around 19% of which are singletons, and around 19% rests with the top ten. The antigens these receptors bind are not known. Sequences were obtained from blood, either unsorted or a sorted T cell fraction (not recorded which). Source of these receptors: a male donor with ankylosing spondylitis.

CDR3 residues: CSAIRLAGEPDTQYF. In nucleotides, the CDR3 is TGCAGTGCTATAAGACTAGCGGGGGAACCAGATACGCAGTATTTT. This chain joins TRBV20-1 and TRBJ2-3, with 12 bases aligning to TRBD2. Looked up from germline, CDR1 is DFQATT and CDR2 is SNEGSKA (reference sequence). V lost 4 bases to trimming and J lost 4 bases; unmatched junction nucleotides: 6. The CDR3 runs 15 residues.

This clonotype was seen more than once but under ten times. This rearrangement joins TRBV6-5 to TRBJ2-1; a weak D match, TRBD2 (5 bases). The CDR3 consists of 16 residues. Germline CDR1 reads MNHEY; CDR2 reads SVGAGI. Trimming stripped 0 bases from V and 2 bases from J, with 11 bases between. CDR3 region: CASSYSKRLTYNEQFF. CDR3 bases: TGTGCCAGCAGTTACTCGAAGCGGTTGACCTACAATGAGCAGTTCTTC.

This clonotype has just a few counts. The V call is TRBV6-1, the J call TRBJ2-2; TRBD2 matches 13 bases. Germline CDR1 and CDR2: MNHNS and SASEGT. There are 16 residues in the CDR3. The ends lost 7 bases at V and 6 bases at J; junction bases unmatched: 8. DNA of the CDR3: TGTGCCAGCAATCAAGGGACTAGCGGGACCGCCGGGGAGCTGTTTTTT. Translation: CASNQGTSGTAGELFF.

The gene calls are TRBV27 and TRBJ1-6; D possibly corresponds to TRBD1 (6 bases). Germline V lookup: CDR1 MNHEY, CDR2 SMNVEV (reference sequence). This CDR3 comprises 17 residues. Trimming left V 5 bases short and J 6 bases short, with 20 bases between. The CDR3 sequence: CASSPTGTYGGNSPLHF. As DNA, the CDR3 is TGTGCCAGCAGTCCAACCGGGACATACGGGGGTAATTCACCCCTCCACTTT.

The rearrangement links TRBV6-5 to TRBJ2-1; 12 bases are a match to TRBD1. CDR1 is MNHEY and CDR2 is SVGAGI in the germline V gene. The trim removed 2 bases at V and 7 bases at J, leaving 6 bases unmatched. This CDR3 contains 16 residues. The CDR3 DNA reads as TGTGCCAGCAGTTACACCCGGGACAGGGGGCCAAATGAGCAGTTCTTC. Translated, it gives CASSYTRDRGPNEQFF.

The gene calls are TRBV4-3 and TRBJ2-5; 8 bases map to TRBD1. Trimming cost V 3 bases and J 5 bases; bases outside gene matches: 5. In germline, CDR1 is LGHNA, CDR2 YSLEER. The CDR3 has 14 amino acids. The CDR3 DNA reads TGCGCCAGCAGCCAGACCACAGGGGGGGAGACCCAGTACTTC. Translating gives CASSQTTGGETQYF.

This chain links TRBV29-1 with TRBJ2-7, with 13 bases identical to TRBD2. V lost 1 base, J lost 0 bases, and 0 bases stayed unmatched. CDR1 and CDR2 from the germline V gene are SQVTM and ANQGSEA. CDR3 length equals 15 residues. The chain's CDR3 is CSVEGTSGSSYEQYF. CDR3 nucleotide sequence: TGCAGCGTTGAAGGGACTAGCGGGAGCTCCTACGAGCAGTACTTC.

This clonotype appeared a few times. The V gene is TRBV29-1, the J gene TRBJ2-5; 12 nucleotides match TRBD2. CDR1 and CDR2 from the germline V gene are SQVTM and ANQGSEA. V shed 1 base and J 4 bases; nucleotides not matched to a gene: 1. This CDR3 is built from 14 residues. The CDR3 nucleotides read TGCAGCGTTGAAGGACTAGCGGGAGTAGAGACCCAGTACTTC. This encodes CSVEGLAGVETQYF.